This entry concerns a single T cell receptor (beta chain). This clonotype was seen many times. What this receptor recognizes is not known. No much larger clone exists at a distance of one base, and base qualities are not known. The data were obtained in a study of early T cells in non-severe SARS-CoV-2 infection (dated by TCRdb to the early 2020s). Regarding the research as a whole: Because TCR sequencing was done on bulk RNA from unsorted whole blood, the alpha and beta chains could not be paired.

The research as a whole found: VDJdb matching was skewed toward anti-spike CD8 responses, so virus-specific expansions were likely underestimated and private and CD4 specificities were missed.

Set within a cohort of healthcare workers in London, UK, this nested case-control study involved weekly PCR testing of nasopharyngeal swabs along with blood sampling. Between 23 and 31 March 2020, the week of the UK lockdown, healthcare workers were enrolled and then followed up weekly for as long as 16 weeks. The library was generated by 5' RACE. Instrument on record: NextSeq 500. Unique molecular identifiers were attached to individual cDNA molecules in the TCR library protocol so that sequencing error and PCR bias could be corrected. Both TCR alpha and beta chains were sequenced, and tight co-correlation was observed between alpha and beta sequence abundances in each sample. As for the original processing: Decombinator V4 was used to annotate the V gene, J gene and CDR3 of the TCR sequences. TCRs were defined as expanded if a significant change between any two time points was detected under a Poisson model with p below 0.0001. Abundances of TCRs were expressed as counts per million after normalisation to the total number of TCRs sequenced in each sample. MAIT TCRs were defined by TRAV1-2 paired with TRAJ12, TRAJ20 or TRAJ33, and iNKT TCRs by TRAV10 paired with TRAJ18. VDJdb, accessed 1 November 2021, was searched for CMV, EBV and SARS-CoV-2 annotated TCRs, with TCRs annotated for multiple antigens excluded. TCRdb's own reprocessing of the public reads used fastp at Q25 and MiXCR and kept productive beta chains. Records with the same CDR3 protein are collapsed into one entry carrying the most frequent genes and DNA. The V and J calls and clone size come from TCRdb's table, not from the authors' own analysis. For this sample there are tens of thousands of distinct CDR3 sequences; about 10% appear just once. Of the sample, 5.9% is held by the ten largest clones.

Spanning cysteine to phenylalanine, the CDR3 consists of 17 amino acids. CDR3 DNA is the only sequence kept; it has 51 bases, read in frame from the first base. V lost 3 bases and J lost 6 bases, and the count of bases not matched to a germline gene is 17. Based on the germline V gene (reference sequence), the CDR1 and CDR2 sequences are DFQATT and SNEGSKA. The sequence joins TRBV20-1 to TRBJ2-1; 7 central nucleotides agree with TRBD2. The clonotype comes from an adult who was a healthcare worker with PCR-confirmed SARS-CoV-2 infection or an uninfected control (not recorded which). Sample: whole blood. The nucleotide sequence is TGCAGTGCTAGGGGTGAAGGGATGGCGGGAGCGGGCAATGAGCAGTTCTTC. It translates to CSARGEGMAGAGNEQFF.